The clone carrying this TCR beta chain turned up a few times. What it binds is not known. This sample was included in a study of metastatic and nonmetastatic thyroid tumors. In the study overall: It was across blood and tumor or nodule tissue from malignant and benign thyroid patients that repertoires were compared. The study, taken as a whole, reports: Significantly greater TCR beta diversity was reportedly found in malignant thyroid tumors than in benign nodules (in blood and tumor).

Every patient underwent thyroid surgery untreated. Trimming left V 5 bases short and J 3 bases short, with 11 bases between. Germline CDR1 reads SNHLY; CDR2 reads FYNNEI. The CDR3 loop spans 14 amino acids. Authors' analysis steps: The study took CDR3 differences across clinicopathological groups and made a distant-metastasis classifier for papillary thyroid cancer from them. From the PCR reads, TCRdb re-called clones with MiXCR. The V and J calls were not made by the authors but by TCRdb's processing. The top ten hold about 13% of the sample, which has 72,000 or so clones, around 19% seen once. This clonotype was obtained from a female donor with papillary thyroid cancer or a benign thyroid nodule (not recorded which). Some clones in this sample may be carry-over from other donors' samples. The chain has TRBV2 and TRBJ1-5, with D perhaps matching TRBD1 (5 bases). Sequences were obtained from blood. The CDR3 coding sequence is TGTGCCAGCAGTCCGGGACGGATCAATCAGCCCCAGCATTTT. It specifies CASSPGRINQPQHF.